The TCR beta chain described here comes from a study of blood T cell repertoires in COVID-19. Across the whole study: Material from acute and convalescent COVID-19 was sourced from the United States, Italy and Spain. T cells, B-cell-depleted T cells, or PBMCs supplied cDNA or gDNA.

Original processing notes: Amplified reference gene primers provided the basis for estimating nucleated cell counts. Here immunoSEQ multiplex PCR was the method, and the copy in TCRdb shows in-frame clones only, minus some. V and J calls and clone size come straight from that table; D and trimming were deduced from the DNA. The sample records some 180,000 clones, 83% being singletons. This CDR3 has 16 amino acids. The germline V gene has CDR1 LNHDA and CDR2 SQIVND (reference sequence). V lost 4 bases and J lost 3, with 17 bases in between. The V call is TRBV19, the J call TRBJ2-3, with D perhaps matching TRBD2 (6 bases). Material for sequencing was peripheral blood. The TCR was taken from a woman of 80 years or more with acute or convalescent COVID-19. CDR3 nucleotide sequence: TGTGCCAGTAGTACACAACCGGGAGCCCTGACAGATACGCAGTATTTT. This gives the protein CASSTQPGALTDTQYF.